A single sample gave rise to the 18 T cell receptor beta chains below, sequenced in a study of cytomegalovirus exposure and HLA in healthy donors. Amplification used 60 Vbeta primers and 13 Jbeta primers. Method: immunoSEQ multiplex PCR; TCRdb's copy keeps in-frame clones and lacks some. The sample lists around 100,000 clones, 75% to 85% occurring once. The source material was PBMCs. These receptors were collected from a woman aged 18-30 years in good health and CMV-seropositive.

The rearrangement joins TRBV18 to TRBJ1-2, with 8 nucleotides matching TRBD1. This CDR3 is built from 14 residues. The J segment lost 8 bases and the V segment lost 3 bases, leaving 8 bases of the junction unmatched. Germline lookup yields CDR1 KGHSH and CDR2 LQKENI. The CDR3 region is CASSPSGTGEGYTF. CDR3 DNA: TGTGCCAGCTCACCTTCCGGGACAGGAGAGGGCTACACCTTC.

The table lists this clone with a count of one. V gene TRBV18 combines with J gene TRBJ2-7; 7 bases agree with TRBD2. There are 14 residues in the CDR3. V lost 1 base, J lost 1 base, and 1 base stayed unmatched. The germline V gene has CDR1 KGHSH and CDR2 LQKENI. The CDR3 sequence is CASSPQRESYEQYF. The CDR3 DNA follows: TGTGCCAGCTCACCACAGCGGGAATCCTACGAGCAGTACTTC. The whole variable domain, filled in from reference TRBV18 and TRBJ2-7, reads NAGVMQNPRHLVRRRGQEARLRCSPMKGHSHVYWYRQLPEEGLKFMVYLQKENIIDESGMPKERFSAEFPKEGPSILRIQQVVRGDSAAYFCASSPQRESYEQYFGPGTRLTVT.

In this sample, this clone turned up a few times. V gene TRBV11-2 combines with J gene TRBJ2-5, with 8 bases fitting TRBD2. The CDR3 covers 16 residues. V lost 1 base and J lost 5; bases outside the gene matches: 9. The germline V gene has CDR1 SGHAT and CDR2 FQNNGV. The chain's CDR3 is CASSLAGGGWGETQYF. CDR3 coding DNA: TGTGCCAGCAGCTTAGCCGGCGGGGGGTGGGGGGAGACCCAGTACTTC. Supplemented by reference TRBV11-2 and TRBJ2-5, the full variable domain reads EAGVAQSPRYKIIEKRQSVAFWCNPISGHATLYWYQQILGQGPKLLIQFQNNGVVDDSQLPKDRFSAERLKGVDSTLKIQPAKLEDSAVYLCASSLAGGGWGETQYFGPGTRLLVL.

The V gene is TRBV2, the J gene TRBJ2-2; TRBD1 might be the D (6 bases). CDR1 SNHLY and CDR2 FYNNEI come from the germline V gene. This CDR3 is built from 14 residues. The V and J ends lost 7 bases and 1 base respectively, with 10 bases between them. In nucleotides, the CDR3 is TGTGCCAGCATAACAGGGCGGAACACCGGGGAGCTGTTTTTT. It encodes CASITGRNTGELFF. Together with reference TRBV2 and TRBJ2-2, the CDR3 gives the full variable domain: EPEVTQTPSHQVTQMGQEVILRCVPISNHLYFYWYRQILGQKVEFLVSFYNNEISEKSEIFDDQFSVERPDGSNFTLKIRSTKLEDSAMYFCASITGRNTGELFFGEGSRLTVL.

The rearrangement joins TRBV27 to TRBJ1-4; D gene ambiguous. The CDR3 is made up of 15 amino acids. Per germline, CDR1 MNHEY and CDR2 SMNVEV (reference sequence). Trimming took 6 bases from V and 3 from J, leaving 14 bases between them. The DNA for the CDR3 is TGTGCCAGCAGATTACGCGGGAGTGCTAATGAAAAACTGTTTTTT. It specifies CASRLRGSANEKLFF. Combining the CDR3 with reference TRBV27 and TRBJ1-4 gives the whole variable domain EAQVTQNPRYLITVTGKKLTVTCSQNMNHEYMSWYRQDPGLGLRQIYYSMNVEVTDKGDVPEGYKVSRKEKRNFPLILESPSPNQTSLYFCASRLRGSANEKLFFGSGTQLSVL.

This clone occurred once. This sequence joins TRBV7-9 and TRBJ2-1; a possible D gene is TRBD2 (6 bases). CDR3 length equals 17 residues. Germline V gives CDR1 SEHNR, CDR2 FQNEAQ (reference sequence). V lost 5 bases and J 4 bases, leaving 21 bases between the germline ends. CDR3 in amino acids: CASSPLPQLGLYNEQFF. The CDR3 nucleotides are TGTGCCAGCAGCCCACTTCCCCAGCTGGGACTTTACAATGAGCAGTTCTTC. Full variable domain (missing parts from reference TRBV7-9 and TRBJ2-1): DTGVSQNPRHKITKRGQNVTFRCDPISEHNRLYWYRQTLGQGPEFLTYFQNEAQLEKSRLLSDRFSAERPKGSFSTLEIQRTEQGDSAMYLCASSPLPQLGLYNEQFFGPGTRLTVL.

The rearrangement joins TRBV30 to TRBJ1-5; 7 bases fit TRBD1. Germline trimming cut 5 bases from V and 4 bases from J; bases unmatched to any gene: 11. The CDR3 totals 15 residues. The V gene's germline CDR1 is GTSNPN and CDR2 SVGIG (reference sequence). The CDR3 reads CAWDRDGGPNQPQHF. CDR3 bases: TGTGCCTGGGACAGGGACGGTGGGCCTAATCAGCCCCAGCATTTT. Based on the CDR3 plus reference TRBV30 and TRBJ1-5, the full variable domain is SQTIHQWPATLVQPVGSPLSLECTVEGTSNPNLYWYRQAAGRGLQLLFYSVGIGQISSEVPQNLSASRPQDRQFILSSKKLLLSDSGFYLCAWDRDGGPNQPQHFGDGTRLSIL.

The rearrangement links TRBV28 to TRBJ1-4; 9 bases are shared with TRBD1. Losses at the gene ends were 10 bases for V and 6 bases for J; bases not matched to a gene: 9. The CDR3 is 14 amino acids. Germline V gives CDR1 MDHEN, CDR2 SYDVKM. The CDR3 bases are TGTGCCACTCGTGGGGGGACAGGGCATGAAAAACTGTTTTTT. The encoded protein is CATRGGTGHEKLFF.

This chain links TRBV13 with TRBJ1-1; TRBD1 matches at 8 bases. Germline V lookup: CDR1 PRHDT, CDR2 FYEKMQ (reference sequence). The CDR3 loop spans 14 amino acids. The trim removed 4 bases at V and 5 bases at J, leaving 6 bases unmatched. The CDR3 protein is CASSWQGARTEAFF. The CDR3 DNA reads TGTGCCAGCAGCTGGCAGGGGGCCAGGACTGAAGCTTTCTTT.

This clone was detected only once. The rearrangement uses TRBV30 and TRBJ2-7; 8 bases match TRBD1. The CDR3 covers 12 residues. With 5 bases clipped from V and 2 bases from J, the junction kept 2 bases outside the gene matches. Per the germline V gene, CDR1 is GTSNPN and CDR2 is SVGIG (reference sequence). CDR3: CAWVGQAYEQYF. The CDR3 coding sequence is TGTGCCTGGGTGGGACAGGCCTACGAGCAGTACTTC.

The chain couples TRBV7-2 to TRBJ2-5; TRBD2 matches at 9 bases. The CDR3 runs 14 residues. Per germline, CDR1 SGHTA and CDR2 FQGNSA. V was clipped by 3 bases and J by 5 bases; unmatched bases: 4. In DNA, the CDR3 is TGTGCCAGCAGCTTCACTAGCGGGTTGGAGACCCAGTACTTC. It yields the protein CASSFTSGLETQYF.

The chain couples TRBV5-1 to TRBJ2-1; 11 nucleotides agree with TRBD2. The CDR3 is 16 amino acids. Germline V CDR1 and CDR2: SGHRS, YFSETQ. Trimming at V came to 4 bases and at J to 2 bases, leaving 5 bases not matched to a gene. The CDR3 region is CASSPSGRLPYNEQFF. In nucleotides, the CDR3 is TGCGCCAGCAGCCCTAGCGGGAGGCTTCCCTACAATGAGCAGTTCTTC. Full variable domain (remainder filled in from reference TRBV5-1 and TRBJ2-1): KAGVTQTPRYLIKTRGQQVTLSCSPISGHRSVSWYQQTPGQGLQFLFEYFSETQRNKGNFPGRFSGRQFSNSRSEMNVSTLELGDSALYLCASSPSGRLPYNEQFFGPGTRLTVL.

V is TRBV5-1 and J is TRBJ2-7; the match to TRBD1 covers 9 bases. CDR1 is SGHRS and CDR2 is YFSETQ in the germline V gene. Trimming cost V 4 bases and J 3 bases; bases outside gene matches: 5. The CDR3 spans 14 residues. CDR3 coding DNA: TGCGCCAGCAGCGCGATGACAGGGGGCTACGAGCAGTACTTC. Translation gives CASSAMTGGYEQYF. Using reference TRBV5-1 and TRBJ2-7 for the parts outside the CDR3, the full variable domain is KAGVTQTPRYLIKTRGQQVTLSCSPISGHRSVSWYQQTPGQGLQFLFEYFSETQRNKGNFPGRFSGRQFSNSRSEMNVSTLELGDSALYLCASSAMTGGYEQYFGPGTRLTVT.

CDR3 sequence: CASTPNPDQPQHF. The CDR3 DNA reads TGTGCCAGCACCCCAAACCCGGATCAGCCCCAGCATTTT. The chain combines TRBV28 with TRBJ1-5; D is unresolved. Trimming took off 7 bases at V and 5 bases at J, with 12 bases between the two ends. This CDR3 is 13 amino acids long. Looked up from germline, CDR1 is MDHEN and CDR2 is SYDVKM. The variable domain in full, completed from reference TRBV28 and TRBJ1-5, reads DVKVTQSSRYLVKRTGEKVFLECVQDMDHENMFWYRQDPGLGLRLIYFSYDVKMKEKGDIPEGYSVSREKKERFSLILESASTNQTSMYLCASTPNPDQPQHFGDGTRLSIL.

This clone has just a few counts. The chain links TRBV5-1 to TRBJ2-5; TRBD2 is a possible D gene (6 bases). V shed 3 bases and J shed 5 bases, with 14 bases lying between them. This CDR3 contains 14 residues. Germline V gene data show CDR1 as SGHRS and CDR2 as YFSETQ. The DNA of the CDR3 is TGCGCCAGCAGCTCGGGGACTCCGGGTGAGACCCAGTACTTC. This codes for CASSSGTPGETQYF. Complete variable domain (other parts from reference TRBV5-1 and TRBJ2-5): KAGVTQTPRYLIKTRGQQVTLSCSPISGHRSVSWYQQTPGQGLQFLFEYFSETQRNKGNFPGRFSGRQFSNSRSEMNVSTLELGDSALYLCASSSGTPGETQYFGPGTRLLVL.

The chain uses TRBV11-3 and TRBJ2-7; the D gene is possibly TRBD2 (6 bases). Germline assignment: CDR1 SGHNT and CDR2 YENEEA. This CDR3 is built from 12 residues. Trimming removed 7 bases from V and 3 bases from J, with 10 bases in between. CDR3 region: CASTGDFYEQYF. CDR3 sequence (DNA): TGTGCCAGCACCGGGGACTTCTACGAGCAGTACTTC. Full variable domain (remainder filled in from reference TRBV11-3 and TRBJ2-7): EAGVVQSPRYKIIEKKQPVAFWCNPISGHNTLYWYLQNLGQGPELLIRYENEEAVDDSQLPKDRFSAERLKGVDSTLKIQPAELGDSAVYLCASTGDFYEQYFGPGTRLTVT.

The chain links TRBV6-5 to TRBJ1-5; TRBD1 matches 7 bases. The V segment lost 5 bases and the J segment 5 bases; nucleotides outside the gene matches: 6. This CDR3 comprises 14 residues. Germline V lookup: CDR1 MNHEY, CDR2 SVGAGI. Here the CDR3 reads CASSHRDRDQPQHF. CDR3 coding DNA: TGTGCCAGCAGTCACCGGGACAGAGATCAGCCCCAGCATTTT.

The chain is built from TRBV20-1 and TRBJ2-1; a weak D match, TRBD1 (5 bases). The V end lost 6 bases, the J end lost 7 bases, and 10 bases lay between the germline ends. Per the germline V gene, CDR1 is DFQATT and CDR2 is SNEGSKA (reference sequence). This CDR3 is built from 11 residues. The CDR3 here is CSAGRGNEQFF. CDR3 in DNA: TGCAGTGCCGGAAGGGGAAATGAGCAGTTCTTC.